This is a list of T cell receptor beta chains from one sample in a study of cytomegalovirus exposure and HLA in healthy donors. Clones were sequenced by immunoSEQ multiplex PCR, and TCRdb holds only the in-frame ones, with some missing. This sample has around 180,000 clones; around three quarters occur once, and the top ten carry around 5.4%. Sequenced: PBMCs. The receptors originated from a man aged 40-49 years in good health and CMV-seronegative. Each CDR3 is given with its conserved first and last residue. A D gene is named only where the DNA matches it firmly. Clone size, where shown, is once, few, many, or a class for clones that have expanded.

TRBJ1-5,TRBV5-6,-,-,CASSSRGYSNQPQHF,TGTGCCAGCAGTTCCAGGGGTTATAGCAATCAGCCCCAGCATTTT
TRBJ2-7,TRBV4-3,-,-,CASSRQITTYEQYF,TGCGCCAGCAGCCGACAAATCACCACCTACGAGCAGTACTTC
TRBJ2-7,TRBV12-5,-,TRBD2,CASGLEAGAYEQYF,TGTGCTAGTGGTTTAGAAGCGGGGGCCTACGAGCAGTACTTC
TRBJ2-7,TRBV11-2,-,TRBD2,CASRFSGARGEQYF,TGTGCCAGCAGGTTCAGCGGGGCTAGGGGCGAGCAGTACTTC
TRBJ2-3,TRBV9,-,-,CASSGERGSTDTQYF,TGTGCCAGCAGCGGGGAGAGGGGGAGCACAGATACGCAGTATTTT
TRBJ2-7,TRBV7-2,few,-,CASSLGTNRYEQYF,TGTGCCAGCAGCTTAGGTACCAACCGGTACGAGCAGTACTTC
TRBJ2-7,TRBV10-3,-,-,CAISGIAAPYEQYF,TGTGCCATCAGTGGGATAGCGGCCCCCTACGAGCAGTACTTC
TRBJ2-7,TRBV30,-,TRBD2,CASKLAGGLEQYF,TGTGCCTCTAAACTAGCGGGAGGGTTGGAGCAGTACTTC
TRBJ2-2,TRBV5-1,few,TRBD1,CASSLAGTGTGELFF,TGCGCCAGCAGCTTGGCGGGGACAGGCACCGGGGAGCTGTTTTTT
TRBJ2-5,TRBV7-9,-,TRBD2,CAFGLAGNQETQYF,TGTGCCTTCGGACTAGCGGGAAACCAAGAGACCCAGTACTTC
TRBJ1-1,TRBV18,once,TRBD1,CASSLRTGRTEAFF,TGTGCCAGCTCACTCCGGACAGGGCGCACTGAAGCTTTCTTT
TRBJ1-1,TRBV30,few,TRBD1,CAWSKWDRWNTEAFF,TGTGCCTGGAGTAAGTGGGACAGATGGAACACTGAAGCTTTCTTT
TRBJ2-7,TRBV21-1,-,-,CADSGGGEQYF,TGTGCCGACTCGGGGGGTGGCGAGCAGTACTTC
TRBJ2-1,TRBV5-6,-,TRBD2,CASSLDGLAGGGQFF,TGTGCCAGCAGCTTGGACGGACTAGCGGGAGGGGGGCAGTTCTTC
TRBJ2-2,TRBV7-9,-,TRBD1,CASSLGTVSTGELFF,TGTGCCAGCAGCTTGGGGACAGTGAGCACCGGGGAGCTGTTTTTT